Included here is one T cell receptor beta chain sequence, with context. Original methodology: Scientists estimated how many nucleated cells there were by amplifying reference gene primers. Assay used: immunoSEQ multiplex PCR; TCRdb lists only in-frame clones, some missing. V and J calls and clone size are copied from that table; D and trimming were computed from the DNA. The sample carries tens of thousands of clones, roughly 87% recorded once. This sample is drawn from a study of blood T cell repertoires in COVID-19. For the study at large: The origin of the acute and convalescent COVID-19 samples was the United States, Italy and Spain. Sources were T cells, B-cell-depleted T cells, or PBMCs; the material itself was cDNA or gDNA.

The V and J ends lost 0 bases and 0 bases respectively, with 8 bases between them. Germline CDR1 SGHTA, CDR2 FQGTGA. CDR3 length: 16 residues. The V and J genes are TRBV7-3 and TRBJ2-2; tentative D call: TRBD1 (6 bases). This TCR came from a man between 60 and 75 years old with acute or convalescent COVID-19. The sequenced sample consisted of peripheral blood. The CDR3 here is CASSLTTGSNTGELFF. CDR3 in DNA: TGTGCCAGCAGCTTAACCACAGGGTCGAACACCGGGGAGCTGTTTTTT.